The 6 T cell receptor beta chains below were found in one sample sequenced in a study of shared clonotypes between healthy human individuals. TCRdb keeps only in-frame clones here, not all; method: immunoSEQ multiplex PCR. The sample carries fewer than 650,000 clones, around three quarters recorded once. Source material: PBMCs. The origin of the receptors is a woman aged 40 to 55 in good health. Some clones in this sample may be carry-over from other donors' samples.

This clone was counted once. The same CDR3 is also encoded by other DNA sequences in this sample. The rearrangement joins TRBV30 to TRBJ1-2; a possible D gene is TRBD1 (5 bases). Deletions cut 1 base from V and 4 bases from J, with 7 bases between. Germline-derived CDR1 and CDR2 are GTSNPN and SVGIG (reference sequence). The CDR3 loop spans 12 amino acids. The CDR3: CAWSGGGYGYTF. In nucleotides, the CDR3 is TGTGCCTGGAGTGGGGGGGGCTATGGCTACACCTTC. Full variable domain (outside the CDR3, taken from reference TRBV30 and TRBJ1-2): SQTIHQWPATLVQPVGSPLSLECTVEGTSNPNLYWYRQAAGRGLQLLFYSVGIGQISSEVPQNLSASRPQDRQFILSSKKLLLSDSGFYLCAWSGGGYGYTFGSGTRLTVV.

This clone was seen many times. The gene calls are TRBV29-1 and TRBJ2-7; 10 bases map to TRBD1. Germline CDR1 reads SQVTM; CDR2 reads ANQGSEA. CDR3 length: 16 amino acids. Germline trimming cut 4 bases from V and 1 base from J; bases unmatched to any gene: 10. This CDR3 is CSVGGASDRGSYEQYF. DNA for the CDR3: TGCAGCGTTGGGGGAGCATCGGACAGGGGGTCCTACGAGCAGTACTTC.

Details on this clone: One base away lies a much larger clone, so this may be a sequencing read error. Other DNA sequences in this sample translate to the same CDR3. V usage is TRBV5-6 and J usage is TRBJ2-7; 7 bases agree with TRBD2. CDR1 and CDR2 from the germline V gene are SGHDT and YYEEEE. The CDR3 totals 14 residues. Unmatched junction bases numbered 16, after V lost 4 bases and J lost 12 bases. DNA for the CDR3: TGTGCCAGCAGCACGCCGGGATTAGCGGGTACACTGTACTTC. It is translated as CASSTPGLAGTLYF.

This clone was detected many times. Distinct nucleotide sequences in the sample also encode this CDR3. The chain recombines TRBV7-9 with TRBJ2-1; D unclear. The V and J ends lost 1 base and 4 bases respectively, with 8 bases between them. Germline lookup yields CDR1 SEHNR and CDR2 FQNEAQ (reference sequence). This CDR3 is built from 14 residues. CDR3 coding DNA: TGTGCCAGCAGCTTAGGGGGTCCGTACAATGAGCAGTTCTTC. It is translated as CASSLGGPYNEQFF.

This clone was counted once. The CDR3 sequence is CASSSHNWAEGAGELFF. The CDR3 DNA sequence: TGTGCCAGCAGTTCCCATAATTGGGCCGAGGGAGCCGGGGAGCTGTTTTTT. The chain is built from TRBV28 and TRBJ2-2; weak D call: TRBD2 (5 bases). Trimming left V 4 bases short and J 6 bases short, with 21 bases between. Germline V gene data show CDR1 as MDHEN and CDR2 as SYDVKM. The CDR3 is 17 amino acids.

The rearrangement links TRBV19 to TRBJ1-6, with a weak D call TRBD1 (6 bases). Germline CDR1 reads LNHDA; CDR2 reads SQIVND (reference sequence). This CDR3 has 12 amino acids. Deletions cut 6 bases from V and 13 bases from J, with 13 bases between. The CDR3 here is CASRLKQGPLHF. The CDR3 DNA reads as TGTGCCAGTAGACTTAAACAGGGTCCCCTCCACTTT. Looking up the rest from reference TRBV19 and TRBJ1-6 gives the full variable domain: DGGITQSPKYLFRKEGQNVTLSCEQNLNHDAMYWYRQDPGQGLRLIYYSQIVNDFQKGDIAEGYSVSREKKESFPLTVTSAQKNPTAFYLCASRLKQGPLHFGNGTRLTVT.